Shown below are 21 T cell receptor beta chains from a single sample sequenced in a study of cytomegalovirus exposure and HLA in healthy donors. Sequenced by immunoSEQ multiplex PCR; TCRdb stores in-frame clones only, minus some. Of 90,000 to 140,000 clones in the sample, about 86% were seen once. Material: PBMCs. All receptors come from a young woman in good health and CMV-seropositive.

The chain employs TRBV5-1 and TRBJ2-7, with 10 bases matching TRBD2. The V gene's germline CDR1 is SGHRS and CDR2 YFSETQ. J gave up 6 bases and V 0 bases, and 6 bases lay outside the gene matches. The CDR3 spans 15 residues. CDR3 amino acids: CASSLAASGRGEQYF. The CDR3 bases are TGCGCCAGCAGCTTGGCGGCTAGCGGGAGAGGCGAGCAGTACTTC.

This chain connects TRBV7-9 to TRBJ2-1; D is undetermined. CDR1 is SEHNR and CDR2 is FQNEAQ in the germline V gene (reference sequence). Trimming pared 2 bases from V and 7 bases from J, leaving 12 bases between. CDR3 length equals 14 residues. The CDR3 DNA is TGTGCCAGCAGCTTATTTATTAGCACGAATGAGCAGTTCTTC. It yields the protein CASSLFISTNEQFF.

The chain uses TRBV28 and TRBJ2-7, with TRBD2 matching over 11 bases. CDR1 and CDR2 (germline): MDHEN, SYDVKM. The trim removed 3 bases at V and 6 bases at J, leaving 13 bases unmatched. CDR3 length equals 17 residues. CDR3 region: CASSFRRLLAGVREQYF. The CDR3 DNA follows: TGTGCCAGCAGTTTTAGGCGACTACTAGCGGGAGTTCGCGAGCAGTACTTC.

The V and J genes are TRBV29-1 and TRBJ2-7, with 7 bases that match TRBD2. There are 15 residues in the CDR3. CDR1 SQVTM and CDR2 ANQGSEA come from the germline V gene. V lost 0 bases to trimming and J lost 9 bases; unmatched junction nucleotides: 14. The CDR3 nucleotides read TGCAGCGTTGAAGATCGTGTTCGCCTCCCGGGGGGGCAGTACTTC. Protein product: CSVEDRVRLPGGQYF.

The rearrangement links TRBV5-6 to TRBJ1-4, with 7 positions matching TRBD1. The V and J ends lost 0 bases and 5 bases, in that order; junction bases with no gene match: 4. In germline, CDR1 is SGHDT, CDR2 YYEEEE. The CDR3 consists of 15 residues. The CDR3 DNA sequence: TGTGCCAGCAGCTTGGGAACAGGGGCAAATGAAAAACTGTTTTTT. Its translation: CASSLGTGANEKLFF.

This chain's CDR3 is CASSPDGLAGTGEQFF. CDR3 sequence (DNA): TGTGCCAGCAGCCCTGATGGACTAGCGGGGACGGGAGAGCAGTTCTTC. V is TRBV7-2 and J is TRBJ2-1; 12 bases are shared with TRBD2. Germline V CDR1 and CDR2: SGHTA, FQGNSA. There are 16 residues in the CDR3. The V segment lost 5 bases and the J segment 10 bases; nucleotides outside the gene matches: 12.

This clone was found once. This chain links TRBV19 with TRBJ1-1, with TRBD1 as a possible D gene (5 bases). This CDR3 spans 11 amino acids. The germline V gene encodes CDR1 LNHDA and CDR2 SQIVND (reference sequence). The V end was cut by 8 bases, the J end by 7 bases, with 11 bases between. CDR3 in amino acids: CASGRALEAFF. The CDR3 DNA reads as TGTGCCAGTGGCAGGGCCCTTGAAGCTTTCTTT.

This chain links TRBV6-1 with TRBJ2-7, with TRBD1 matching over 9 bases. Trimming removed 7 bases from V and 3 bases from J; junction bases left unmatched: 4. Germline CDR1 MNHNS, CDR2 SASEGT. CDR3 length equals 13 residues. In DNA, the CDR3 is TGTGCCAGCACGGACAGGGGCTACTACGAGCAGTACTTC. Translating it yields CASTDRGYYEQYF.

V is TRBV5-8 and J is TRBJ1-5, with D perhaps matching TRBD1 (5 bases). Germline CDR1 is SGHTS and CDR2 is YDEGEE. CDR3 length: 15 residues. V was trimmed by 5 bases and J by 6 bases, leaving 18 bases between them. CDR3 DNA sequence: TGTGCCAGCAGTCCCAATGGCAGGGTACTTCAGCCCCAGCATTTT. Protein: CASSPNGRVLQPQHF.

J is TRBJ2-7 and V is TRBV18; 8 bases align to TRBD1. CDR3 length: 16 residues. J was trimmed by 0 bases and V by 4 bases; bases with no gene match: 8. CDR1 is KGHSH, CDR2 LQKENI, per germline. The CDR3 region has the DNA TGTGCCAGCTCACGCAACCCGGGACAGGACTCCTACGAGCAGTACTTC. It codes for CASSRNPGQDSYEQYF.

This chain joins TRBV18 and TRBJ2-6, with D hard to call. CDR1 KGHSH and CDR2 LQKENI come from the germline V gene. V was trimmed by 4 bases and J by 0 bases, leaving 13 bases between them. There are 17 residues in the CDR3. The chain's CDR3 is CASSLQNPVSGANVLTF. In DNA, the CDR3 is TGTGCCAGCTCACTACAGAATCCCGTCTCTGGGGCCAACGTCCTGACTTTC. Supplemented by reference TRBV18 and TRBJ2-6, the full variable domain reads NAGVMQNPRHLVRRRGQEARLRCSPMKGHSHVYWYRQLPEEGLKFMVYLQKENIIDESGMPKERFSAEFPKEGPSILRIQQVVRGDSAAYFCASSLQNPVSGANVLTFGAGSRLTVL.

This rearrangement joins TRBV6-1 to TRBJ2-4, with TRBD1 matching 11 bases. J lost 10 bases, V lost 3 bases, and 11 bases had no gene match. Germline V gene data show CDR1 as MNHNS and CDR2 as SASEGT. The CDR3 runs 16 residues. CDR3 bases: TGTGCCAGCAGTGACTTCCCGGACAGGGGGCTGAATATTCAGTACTTC. It codes for CASSDFPDRGLNIQYF.

The chain carries TRBV11-3 and TRBJ1-2, with D unclear. From germline, CDR1 is SGHNT and CDR2 YENEEA. The length of the CDR3 is 13 residues. V lost 1 base, J lost 8 bases, and 11 bases lay in between. The CDR3 protein is CASSLVGEEGYTF. In DNA, the CDR3 is TGTGCCAGCAGCTTAGTGGGAGAGGAAGGCTACACCTTC.

The rearrangement links TRBV5-1 to TRBJ1-1, with TRBD1 as a possible D gene (5 bases). Germline V gene sequence: CDR1 SGHRS, CDR2 YFSETQ. The length of the CDR3 is 15 residues. The V and J ends lost 4 bases and 4 bases respectively, with 17 bases between them. The CDR3 is CASSGTGGTATEAFF. The DNA of the CDR3 is TGCGCCAGCAGCGGGACGGGAGGGACCGCCACTGAAGCTTTCTTT. Filled out from reference TRBV5-1 and TRBJ1-1, the complete variable domain reads KAGVTQTPRYLIKTRGQQVTLSCSPISGHRSVSWYQQTPGQGLQFLFEYFSETQRNKGNFPGRFSGRQFSNSRSEMNVSTLELGDSALYLCASSGTGGTATEAFFGQGTRLTVV.

The V and J genes are TRBV6-1 and TRBJ1-5; 12 nucleotides match TRBD1. The CDR3 has 18 residues. Per germline, CDR1 MNHNS and CDR2 SASEGT. V was clipped by 4 bases and J by 0 bases; unmatched bases: 7. The CDR3 region is CASSGGTGGLDSNQPQHF. The CDR3 nucleotides are TGTGCCAGCAGTGGAGGGACAGGGGGCCTCGATAGCAATCAGCCCCAGCATTTT.

The sample holds many counts of this clone. The rearrangement joins TRBV4-1 to TRBJ2-6; D remains ambiguous. V gave up 0 bases and J gave up 1 base, with 4 bases separating them. Germline loops: CDR1 MGHRA, CDR2 YSYEKL. This CDR3 has 15 amino acids. CDR3: CASSQDESGANVLTF. In DNA form, the CDR3 reads TGCGCCAGCAGCCAAGACGAGTCTGGGGCCAACGTCCTGACTTTC.

J is TRBJ1-1 and V is TRBV10-3; 9 positions match TRBD1. With 11 bases clipped from V and 2 bases from J, the junction kept 6 bases outside the gene matches. From germline, CDR1 is ENHRY and CDR2 SYGVKD. The CDR3 is made up of 13 amino acids. The CDR3 is CAAGDRANTEAFF. Here the CDR3 DNA reads TGTGCCGCCGGGGACAGGGCAAACACTGAAGCTTTCTTT.

This clone was seen only a few times. One junction end disagrees with the germline gene, perhaps due to a read error. The sample has other DNA sequences that encode this CDR3 too. The chain joins TRBV7-7 to TRBJ1-1, with D perhaps matching TRBD1 (6 bases). Looked up from germline, CDR1 is SSHAT and CDR2 is FNYEAQ (reference sequence). This CDR3 spans 13 amino acids. The CDR3 DNA reads TGTGCTAGCAGCCTGGACAGAAACACTGAAGCTTTCTTT. Protein product: CASSLDRNTEAFF. The complete variable domain, with remaining parts taken from reference TRBV7-7 and TRBJ1-1, reads GAGVSQSPRYKVTKRGQDVTLRCDPISSHATLYWYQQALGQGPEFLTYFNYEAQPDKSGLPSDRFSAERPEGSISTLTIQRTEQRDSAMYRCASSLDRNTEAFFGQGTRLTVV.

The CDR3 protein is CASSSLPGQKTYEQYF. CDR3 DNA sequence: TGTGCCAGCAGTTCTCTACCGGGACAGAAAACCTACGAGCAGTACTTC. This chain joins TRBV6-5 and TRBJ2-7; 7 bases line up with TRBD1. CDR1 is MNHEY and CDR2 is SVGAGI in the germline V gene. CDR3 size: 16 residues. The V gene end was trimmed by 4 bases and the J gene end by 2 bases; junction bases not matched to a gene: 11.

The J gene is TRBJ2-1, the V gene TRBV28, with 8 bases matching TRBD1. After removal of 2 bases from V and 2 bases from J, the junction contained 2 bases not matched to a gene. Per germline, CDR1 MDHEN and CDR2 SYDVKM. The CDR3 runs 15 residues. The CDR3 protein is CASSLGQGTYNEQFF. The CDR3 DNA sequence: TGTGCCAGCAGTTTAGGACAGGGTACCTACAATGAGCAGTTCTTC.

The gene calls are TRBV5-1 and TRBJ1-6, with TRBD1 matching 11 bases. V shed 4 bases, J shed 8 bases, and the junction held 5 bases outside the gene matches. The CDR3 is 15 residues long. Germline CDR1 reads SGHRS; CDR2 reads YFSETQ. The CDR3 loop is CASSPGTGGDSPLHF. The CDR3 DNA follows: TGCGCCAGCAGCCCGGGGACAGGGGGTGATTCACCCCTCCACTTT.